This passage covers 23 T cell receptor beta chains from one sample sequenced in a study of T cell responses to AZD1222 COVID-19 vaccine (dated by TCRdb to the early 2020s). In light of the paper, this sample's time point label describes: baseline before first vaccination. The library was produced with the immunoSEQ multiplex PCR assay. TCRdb limited this immuneACCESS table to in-frame rearrangements with V and J called. A share of clones is missing; checked studies link under half to unresolved V genes, and the rest is unexplained. This sample comprises 140,000 to 150,000 clones, 80% to 90% of them detected only once. The ten largest clones represent roughly 8% of the sample. The specimen was peripheral blood, collected on day 0 of AZD1222 vaccination. These TCRs come from an adult in good health.

The rearrangement joins TRBV11-2 to TRBJ2-5; D is perhaps TRBD2 (8 bases). CDR3 length: 16 amino acids. With 1 base removed from V and 7 bases from J, the gap between germline ends came to 19 bases. The germline V gene encodes CDR1 SGHAT and CDR2 FQNNGV. The CDR3 loop is CASSLAGGGAVGTQYF. The CDR3 DNA reads TGTGCCAGCAGCTTAGCGGGAGGGGGCGCGGTGGGGACCCAGTACTTC. Together with reference TRBV11-2 and TRBJ2-5, the CDR3 gives the full variable domain: EAGVAQSPRYKIIEKRQSVAFWCNPISGHATLYWYQQILGQGPKLLIQFQNNGVVDDSQLPKDRFSAERLKGVDSTLKIQPAKLEDSAVYLCASSLAGGGAVGTQYFGPGTRLLVL.

The chain joins TRBV19 to TRBJ1-2, with TRBD1 identical over 7 bases. The V gene's germline CDR1 is LNHDA and CDR2 SQIVND (reference sequence). J lost 4 bases, V lost 3 bases, and 8 bases had no gene match. This CDR3 comprises 15 residues. CDR3 bases: TGTGCCAGTAGTATGCAAGGGGGCGCGGCCTATGGCTACACCTTC. Protein sequence: CASSMQGGAAYGYTF.

This clone was detected ten times or more. The chain uses TRBV5-1 and TRBJ2-7, with 9 bases matching TRBD1. The trim removed 4 bases at V and 2 bases at J, leaving 10 bases unmatched. This CDR3 is 16 amino acids long. The germline V gene has CDR1 SGHRS and CDR2 YFSETQ. CDR3 nucleotides: TGCGCCAGCAGCCAAGTCGGTGGGACAGGGACCTACGAGCAGTACTTC. It encodes CASSQVGGTGTYEQYF. Drawing the rest from reference TRBV5-1 and TRBJ2-7, the complete variable domain is KAGVTQTPRYLIKTRGQQVTLSCSPISGHRSVSWYQQTPGQGLQFLFEYFSETQRNKGNFPGRFSGRQFSNSRSEMNVSTLELGDSALYLCASSQVGGTGTYEQYFGPGTRLTVT.

The rearrangement uses TRBV27 and TRBJ1-5; tentative D call: TRBD1 (6 bases). The CDR3 runs to 14 residues. Trimming stripped 4 bases from V and 7 bases from J, with 14 bases between. Germline assignment: CDR1 MNHEY and CDR2 SMNVEV (reference sequence). CDR3 bases: TGTGCCAGCAGTTCTACAGGGATAGGGCAGCCCCAGCATTTT. Its translation: CASSSTGIGQPQHF.

Here the CDR3 reads CATSRGGGYGYTF. The CDR3 DNA is TGTGCCACCAGCAGAGGAGGGGGGTATGGCTACACCTTC. The rearrangement joins TRBV15 to TRBJ1-2, with a possible D match to TRBD1 (6 bases). Trimming shortened V by 1 base and J by 5 bases, and 8 bases separated the two germline ends. Germline CDR1 reads LNHNV; CDR2 reads YYDKDF (reference sequence). The CDR3 is 13 amino acids.

The CDR3 nucleotides are TGTGCCAGCAGCTTTCGACGGGGGGGCGGCAATGAGCAGTTCTTC. It encodes CASSFRRGGGNEQFF. The chain carries TRBV7-2 and TRBJ2-1; the match to TRBD2 covers 8 bases. With 3 bases clipped from V and 6 bases from J, the junction kept 7 bases outside the gene matches. The CDR3 is made up of 15 amino acids. In germline, CDR1 is SGHTA, CDR2 FQGNSA.

V is TRBV30 and J is TRBJ2-5, with a tentative D call TRBD2 (5 bases). Germline V CDR1 and CDR2: GTSNPN, SVGIG (reference sequence). Trimming took 1 base from V and 7 from J, leaving 10 bases between them. The CDR3 contains 12 residues. The CDR3 reads CAWSEGLLTQYF. Written as DNA, the CDR3 is TGTGCCTGGAGTGAAGGACTGTTGACCCAGTACTTC.

This sequence joins TRBV28 and TRBJ1-1; D gene ambiguous. The CDR3 length is 14 residues. V dropped 6 bases and J dropped 2 bases, with 13 bases sitting between them. Germline CDR1 is MDHEN and CDR2 is SYDVKM. The CDR3 nucleotides are TGTGCCAGCAGGTTCGGCGGGTCTAACACTGAAGCTTTCTTT. Amino acid sequence: CASRFGGSNTEAFF.

The chain employs TRBV6-1 and TRBJ1-1, with D uncertain. The CDR3 extends over 12 amino acids. In germline, CDR1 is MNHNS, CDR2 SASEGT. V was pared by 1 base and J by 11 bases, with 11 bases between. CDR3 protein: CASSEGGAWAFF. CDR3 coding DNA: TGTGCCAGCAGTGAAGGGGGAGCCTGGGCTTTCTTT.

The chain has TRBV7-9 and TRBJ1-4; D not resolved. Germline values: CDR1 SEHNR, CDR2 FQNEAQ (reference sequence). V was pared by 0 bases and J by 5 bases, with 4 bases between. The CDR3 runs 13 residues. This chain's CDR3 is CASSLALNEKLFF. The CDR3 DNA sequence: TGTGCCAGCAGCTTAGCGCTCAATGAAAAACTGTTTTTT.

This clone was recorded once. CDR3 sequence: CATSRGEGDRTEAFF. The CDR3 nucleotides are TGTGCCACCAGCAGGGGGGAGGGAGATCGCACTGAAGCTTTCTTT. The genes are TRBV15 and TRBJ1-1, with a weak D call TRBD1 (5 bases). CDR1 and CDR2 (germline): LNHNV, YYDKDF (reference sequence). The CDR3 runs to 15 residues. The V end was cut by 3 bases, the J end by 4 bases, with 15 bases between.

The chain joins TRBV6-5 to TRBJ1-1, with 10 bases that match TRBD1. The V and J ends lost 11 bases and 5 bases, in that order; junction bases with no gene match: 14. The germline gives CDR1 MNHEY, CDR2 SVGAGI. This CDR3 spans 15 amino acids. The DNA of the CDR3 is TGTGCCGGAGTCCCGGGACAGGGGAGGGGGACTGAAGCTTTCTTT. It encodes CAGVPGQGRGTEAFF.

The chain combines TRBV11-2 with TRBJ2-7, with TRBD1 matching over 7 bases. The junction had 5 bases not matched to a gene; V was cut back by 1 base and J by 2 bases. The CDR3 length is 15 residues. CDR1 is SGHAT, CDR2 FQNNGV, per germline. The CDR3 DNA reads TGTGCCAGCAGCTTAGGCACAGGGGTAGCCTACGAGCAGTACTTC. It codes for CASSLGTGVAYEQYF. Together with reference TRBV11-2 and TRBJ2-7, the CDR3 gives the full variable domain: EAGVAQSPRYKIIEKRQSVAFWCNPISGHATLYWYQQILGQGPKLLIQFQNNGVVDDSQLPKDRFSAERLKGVDSTLKIQPAKLEDSAVYLCASSLGTGVAYEQYFGPGTRLTVT.

V usage is TRBV19 and J usage is TRBJ2-2; D might be TRBD1 (5 bases). Germline CDR1 and CDR2: LNHDA and SQIVND (reference sequence). This CDR3 region has 16 residues. V lost 7 bases to trimming and J lost 1 base, with 16 bases between them. The CDR3: CASNPVGVGNTGELFF. CDR3 bases: TGTGCCAGTAACCCGGTAGGGGTGGGGAACACCGGGGAGCTGTTTTTT.

V is TRBV7-2 and J is TRBJ2-2, with 9 bases identical to TRBD2. Germline V gene data show CDR1 as SGHTA and CDR2 as FQGNSA. The CDR3 is 18 residues long. J gave up 5 bases and V 0 bases, and 10 bases lay outside the gene matches. In nucleotides, the CDR3 is TGTGCCAGCAGCTTAGCTCAGGTAGCGGGGGACGGGACCGGGGAGCTGTTTTTT. Encoded protein: CASSLAQVAGDGTGELFF.

J is TRBJ1-3 and V is TRBV6-5, with D uncertain. The CDR3 loop spans 14 amino acids. CDR1 MNHEY and CDR2 SVGAGI come from the germline V gene. The V gene lost 10 bases and the J gene lost 0 bases, with 13 bases spanning the gap. The CDR3 loop is CATLQISSGNTIYF. In DNA form, the CDR3 reads TGTGCCACCCTACAGATCTCCTCTGGAAACACCATATATTTT.

This clone was counted once. The gene calls are TRBV5-5 and TRBJ2-7; 8 bases align to TRBD2. Germline CDR1 SGHKS, CDR2 YYEKEE (reference sequence). J lost 1 base, V lost 3 bases, and 12 bases had no gene match. There are 17 residues in the CDR3. This CDR3 is CASSWVASGSGSYEQYF. CDR3 DNA: TGTGCCAGCAGCTGGGTGGCCAGCGGGAGTGGGTCCTACGAGCAGTACTTC.

Points on this clone: This same CDR3 is encoded by further DNA sequences in the sample. This sequence joins TRBV30 and TRBJ1-1; D might be TRBD1 (6 bases). Per germline, CDR1 GTSNPN and CDR2 SVGIG (reference sequence). Deletions cut 0 bases from V and 4 bases from J, with 9 bases between. The CDR3 runs to 13 residues. The CDR3 loop is CAWSVGGGTEAFF. CDR3 nucleotide sequence: TGTGCCTGGAGTGTAGGAGGGGGCACTGAAGCTTTCTTT.

The V and J genes are TRBV29-1 and TRBJ2-1, with 14 bases that match TRBD2. The trim removed 0 bases at V and 9 bases at J, leaving 7 bases unmatched. The CDR3 is made up of 16 amino acids. The germline V gene has CDR1 SQVTM and CDR2 ANQGSEA. Here the CDR3 reads CSVEDPRLAGGGEQFF. The CDR3 DNA reads as TGCAGCGTTGAAGATCCTAGACTAGCGGGAGGGGGTGAGCAGTTCTTC.

The chain couples TRBV6-4 to TRBJ2-2; D is undetermined. V lost 4 bases and J 0 bases, leaving 3 bases between the germline ends. The CDR3 sequence is 13 residues long. Germline V gene data show CDR1 as MRHNA and CDR2 as SNTAGT. The CDR3 DNA sequence: TGTGCCAGCAGTGCAACGAACACCGGGGAGCTGTTTTTT. This translates into CASSATNTGELFF.

This chain uses TRBV9 with TRBJ1-1; possible D gene TRBD1, 5 bases. CDR1 and CDR2 from the germline V gene are SGDLS and YYNGEE. This CDR3 is built from 15 residues. V was clipped by 0 bases and J by 5 bases, with 14 bases between them. The CDR3 is CASSVGGSLGTEAFF. As DNA, the CDR3 is TGTGCCAGCAGCGTAGGGGGGAGTTTAGGGACTGAAGCTTTCTTT.

The J gene is TRBJ2-5, the V gene TRBV12-3 or TRBV12-4; 8 bases are a match to TRBD2. V dropped 4 bases and J dropped 7; count of bases not matched to a gene: 5. The CDR3 covers 13 residues. CDR3 coding DNA: TGTGCCAGCAGTTCGGGGGGGCCGGGGACCCAGTACTTC. Amino acids: CASSSGGPGTQYF.

V gene TRBV21-1 combines with J gene TRBJ1-1; TRBD1 is the table's D call and was not checked against the DNA. TRBV21-1 is an annotated pseudogene. This CDR3 has 17 amino acids. The CDR3 DNA follows: TGTGCCACCACAGCGCAGGGGCGGCCTGAAGTGAACACTGAAGCTTTCTTT. As protein: CATTAQGRPEVNTEAFF.